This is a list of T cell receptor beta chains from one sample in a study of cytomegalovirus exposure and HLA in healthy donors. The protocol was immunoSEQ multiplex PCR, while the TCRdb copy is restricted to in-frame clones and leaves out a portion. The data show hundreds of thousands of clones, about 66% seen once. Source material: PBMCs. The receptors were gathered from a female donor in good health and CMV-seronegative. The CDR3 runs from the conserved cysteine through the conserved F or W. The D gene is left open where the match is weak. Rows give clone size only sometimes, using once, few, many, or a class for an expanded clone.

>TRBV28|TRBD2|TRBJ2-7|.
CASSYSTSGRNGEQYF
TGTGCCAGCAGTTACTCGACTAGCGGGAGGAATGGCGAGCAGTACTTC
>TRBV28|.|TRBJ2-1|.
CASSLSQGLGVYNEQFF
TGTGCCAGCAGTTTATCACAGGGTTTGGGGGTCTACAATGAGCAGTTCTTC
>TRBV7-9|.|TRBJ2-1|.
CASSLEGGPYNEQFF
TGTGCCAGCAGCTTAGAGGGAGGACCTTACAATGAGCAGTTCTTC
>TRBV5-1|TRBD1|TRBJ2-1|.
CASSFEPPDRGNEQFF
TGCGCCAGCAGCTTTGAACCCCCAGACAGGGGGAATGAGCAGTTCTTC
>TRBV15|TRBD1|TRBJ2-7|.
CATSRKRGHFYEQYF
TGTGCCACCAGCAGAAAGAGGGGGCATTTCTACGAGCAGTACTTC
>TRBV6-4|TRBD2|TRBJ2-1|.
CASTPSGGGGNEQFF
TGTGCCAGCACCCCAAGCGGGGGAGGGGGCAATGAGCAGTTCTTC
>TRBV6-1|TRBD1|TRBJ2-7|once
CASKTGTGPREQYF
TGTGCCAGCAAAACCGGGACAGGGCCTCGAGAGCAGTACTTC
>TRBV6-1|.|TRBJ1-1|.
CASSSQENTEAFF
TGTGCCAGCTCCAGTCAAGAGAACACTGAAGCTTTCTTT
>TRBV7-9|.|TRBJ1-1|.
CASRSQLMNTEAFF
TGTGCCAGCAGATCACAGCTCATGAACACTGAAGCTTTCTTT
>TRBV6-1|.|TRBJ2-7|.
CASWTVPYEQYF
TGTGCCAGCTGGACAGTTCCCTACGAGCAGTACTTC
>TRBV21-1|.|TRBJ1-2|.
CARPGGGGYTF
TGTGCCAGGCCCGGGGGGGGTGGCTACACCTTC
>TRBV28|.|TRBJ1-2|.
CASNPGVGYTF
TGTGCCAGCAACCCAGGGGTTGGCTACACCTTC
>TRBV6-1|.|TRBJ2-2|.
CASSEALSGLANTGELFF
TGTGCCAGCAGTGAAGCCCTCAGTGGCCTCGCGAACACCGGGGAGCTGTTTTTT
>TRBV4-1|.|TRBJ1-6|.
CASSQDAVRSGTLTHSPLHF
TGCGCCAGCAGCCAAGACGCCGTAAGATCCGGGACACTAACCCATTCACCCCTCCACTTT
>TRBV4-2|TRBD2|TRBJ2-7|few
CASSQVLTSGYEQYF
TGTGCCAGCAGCCAAGTATTGACTAGCGGCTACGAGCAGTACTTC
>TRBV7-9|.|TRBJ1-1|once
CASSPMGTGNTEAFF
TGTGCCAGCAGCCCCATGGGTACAGGGAACACTGAAGCTTTCTTT
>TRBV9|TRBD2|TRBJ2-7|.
CASSVGGPSEQYF
TGTGCCAGCAGCGTGGGAGGGCCTAGCGAGCAGTACTTC
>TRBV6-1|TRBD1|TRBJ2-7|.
CASRWWGQGRAEQYF
TGTGCCAGCAGGTGGTGGGGACAGGGTCGGGCCGAGCAGTACTTC
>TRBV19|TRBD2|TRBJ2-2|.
CASSIWSGLNTGELFF
TGTGCCAGTAGTATATGGTCGGGACTAAACACCGGGGAGCTGTTTTTT
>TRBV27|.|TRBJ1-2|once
CASSFYPGSGYTF
TGTGCCAGCAGTTTCTATCCGGGGTCCGGCTACACCTTC
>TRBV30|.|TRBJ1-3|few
CAWSTLQGNTIYF
TGTGCCTGGAGTACCCTACAGGGAAACACCATATATTTT
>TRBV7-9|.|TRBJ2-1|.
CASSHVGDNEQFF
TGTGCCAGCAGCCATGTCGGGGACAATGAGCAGTTCTTC
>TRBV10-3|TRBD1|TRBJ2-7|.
CAISPRQGDYEQYF
TGTGCCATCAGTCCTAGACAGGGGGACTACGAGCAGTACTTC
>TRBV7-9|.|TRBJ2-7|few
CSSSPPGQTYEQYF
TGTTCCAGCAGCCCACCCGGACAGACCTACGAGCAGTACTTC
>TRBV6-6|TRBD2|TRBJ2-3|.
CASSFSSGRADTQYF
TGTGCCAGCAGTTTTTCTAGCGGGAGAGCAGATACGCAGTATTTT
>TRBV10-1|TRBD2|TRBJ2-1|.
CASSEWTSGSGNEQFF
TGCGCCAGCAGTGAGTGGACTAGCGGGAGTGGTAATGAGCAGTTCTTC
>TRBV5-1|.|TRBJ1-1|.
CASRTETNTEAFF
TGCGCCTCTCGGACAGAGACGAACACTGAAGCTTTCTTT
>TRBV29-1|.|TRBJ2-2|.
CSVESGLNTGELFF
TGCAGCGTTGAGAGTGGTCTGAACACCGGGGAGCTGTTTTTT
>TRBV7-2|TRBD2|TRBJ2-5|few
CASTLAAGAETQYF
TGTGCCAGCACCCTCGCGGCGGGAGCGGAGACCCAGTACTTC
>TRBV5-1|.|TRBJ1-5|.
CASSLGTDQPQHF
TGCGCCAGCAGCTTGGGGACAGATCAGCCCCAGCATTTT
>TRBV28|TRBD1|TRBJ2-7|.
CASSQTGTPYYEQYF
TGTGCCAGCAGTCAGACAGGGACCCCCTACTACGAGCAGTACTTC
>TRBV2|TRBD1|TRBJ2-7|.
CASSAGQGAYEQYF
TGTGCCAGCAGTGCCGGACAGGGGGCCTACGAGCAGTACTTC
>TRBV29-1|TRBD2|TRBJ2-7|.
CSVGRAGGRAQYEQYF
TGCAGCGTTGGGAGGGCTGGCGGGAGGGCCCAGTACGAGCAGTACTTC
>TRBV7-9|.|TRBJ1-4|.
CSSSLVREKLFF
TGTTCCAGCAGCTTAGTCCGGGAAAAACTGTTTTTT
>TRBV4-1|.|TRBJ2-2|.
CASSQTPGNTGELFF
TGCGCCAGCAGCCAAACCCCGGGGAACACCGGGGAGCTGTTTTTT
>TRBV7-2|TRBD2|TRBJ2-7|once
CASSLVGRRLAAPYEQYF
TGTGCCAGCAGCTTAGTAGGCAGGAGACTAGCGGCCCCCTACGAGCAGTACTTC
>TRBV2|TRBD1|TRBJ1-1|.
CASLGTVNTEAFF
TGTGCCAGCCTTGGGACAGTTAACACTGAAGCTTTCTTT
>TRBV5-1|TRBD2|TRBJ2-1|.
CASSFGSGRASEQFF
TGCGCCAGCAGCTTCGGTAGCGGGAGGGCCAGTGAGCAGTTCTTC
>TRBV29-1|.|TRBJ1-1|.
CSVGDIEAFF
TGCAGCGTTGGGGACATTGAAGCTTTCTTT
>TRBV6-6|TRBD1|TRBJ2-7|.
CASSSRTGVSYEQYF
TGTGCCAGCAGTTCTCGGACAGGGGTATCCTACGAGCAGTACTTC
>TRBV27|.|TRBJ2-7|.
CASTPFYEQYF
TGTGCCAGCACTCCCTTTTACGAGCAGTACTTC
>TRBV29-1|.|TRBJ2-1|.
CSVDNSGPTFGQFF
TGCAGCGTGGATAATAGCGGTCCGACCTTCGGGCAGTTCTTC
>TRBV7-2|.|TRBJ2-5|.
CASSLRLGATETQYF
TGTGCCAGCAGCTTGCGGTTAGGGGCTACGGAGACCCAGTACTTC
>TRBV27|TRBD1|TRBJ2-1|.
CASSRDRGDEQFF
TGTGCCAGCAGCAGGGACAGGGGGGATGAGCAGTTCTTC
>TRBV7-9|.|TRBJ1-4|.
CASSLARGGDEKLFF
TGTGCCAGCAGCTTAGCGCGAGGGGGAGATGAAAAACTGTTTTTT
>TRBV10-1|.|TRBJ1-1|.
CASSPAGGARYTEAFF
TGCGCCAGCAGTCCCGCCGGGGGGGCGAGGTACACTGAAGCTTTCTTT
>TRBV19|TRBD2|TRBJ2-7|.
CASSSTSGRLVEQYF
TGTGCCAGTAGTTCCACTAGCGGGAGATTAGTCGAGCAGTACTTC
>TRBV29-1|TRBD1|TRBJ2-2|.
CSVVRTGSANTGELFF
TGCAGCGTTGTACGGACAGGGAGCGCGAACACCGGGGAGCTGTTTTTT
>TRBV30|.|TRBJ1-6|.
CALRGGLGSPLHF
TGTGCCTTGCGAGGAGGCCTTGGTTCACCCCTCCACTTT
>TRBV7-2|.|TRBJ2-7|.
CASSPIRDYEQYF
TGTGCCAGCAGCCCGATTCGAGACTACGAGCAGTACTTC
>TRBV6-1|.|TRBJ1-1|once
CASSEEVTWNTEAFF
TGTGCCAGCAGTGAGGAGGTCACCTGGAACACTGAAGCTTTCTTT
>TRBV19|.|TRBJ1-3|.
CASRDPGTSGNTIYF
TGTGCCAGTAGGGATCCCGGGACATCTGGAAACACCATATATTTT
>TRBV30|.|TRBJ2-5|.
CAWSHPWGETQYF
TGTGCCTGGAGTCATCCCTGGGGCGAGACCCAGTACTTC
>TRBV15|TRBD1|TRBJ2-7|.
CATSRGDRDGGEQYF
TGTGCCACCAGCAGAGGGGACAGGGACGGTGGCGAGCAGTACTTC
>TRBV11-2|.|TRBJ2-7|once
CASSLVQGIGNEQYF
TGTGCCAGCAGCTTAGTCCAGGGAATAGGAAACGAGCAGTACTTC